This T cell receptor beta chain was recovered during a study of cytomegalovirus exposure and HLA in healthy donors. Regarding the study as a whole: In an earlier analysis, in 587 donors, most V segments appeared productive either ~87% or ~30% of the time.

Vbeta (60) and Jbeta (13) primers were used in the PCR. Method: immunoSEQ multiplex PCR; TCRdb's copy keeps in-frame clones and lacks some. Altogether 150,000 to 200,000 clones are present, approximately 83% being singletons, with the ten largest covering under 2%. Worth noting for this clone: Its antigen is unknown.

Germline loops: CDR1 SNHLY, CDR2 FYNNEI. The V and J ends lost 4 bases and 0 bases, in that order; junction bases with no gene match: 3. CDR3 length: 15 amino acids. The TCR sequence derives from a young woman in good health and CMV-seronegative. Source material: PBMCs. The rearrangement uses TRBV2 and TRBJ2-4; TRBD2 aligns across 7 bases. The CDR3 nucleotides are TGTGCCAGCAGTGGGCGGGAGACAGCCAAAAACATTCAGTACTTC. Encoded protein: CASSGRETAKNIQYF.